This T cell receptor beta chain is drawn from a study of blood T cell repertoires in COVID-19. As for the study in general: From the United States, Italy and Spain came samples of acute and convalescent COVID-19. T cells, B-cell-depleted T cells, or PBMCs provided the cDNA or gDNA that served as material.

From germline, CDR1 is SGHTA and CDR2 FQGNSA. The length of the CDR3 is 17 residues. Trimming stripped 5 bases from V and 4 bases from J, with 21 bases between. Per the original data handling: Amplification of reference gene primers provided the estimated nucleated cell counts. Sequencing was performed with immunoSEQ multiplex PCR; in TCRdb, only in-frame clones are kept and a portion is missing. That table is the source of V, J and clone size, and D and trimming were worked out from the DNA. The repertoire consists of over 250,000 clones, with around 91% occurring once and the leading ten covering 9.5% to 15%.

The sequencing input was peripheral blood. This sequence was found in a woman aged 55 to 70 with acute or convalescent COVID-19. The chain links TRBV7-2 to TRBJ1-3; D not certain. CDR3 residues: CASSPDPVRWEGNTIYF. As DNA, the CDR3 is TGTGCCAGCAGCCCGGATCCAGTGAGATGGGAGGGAAACACCATATATTTT.